These T cell receptor beta chains were read from a single sample in a study of cytomegalovirus exposure and HLA in healthy donors. Clones were read by immunoSEQ multiplex PCR, and TCRdb kept only the in-frame ones, dropping some. This sample yields about 180,000 clones, of which around 77% are seen a single time; approximately 2.5% belongs to the top ten. The sequenced sample consisted of PBMCs. These receptors all stem from a man between 60 and 75 years old in good health and CMV-seronegative. Each CDR3 is given with its conserved first and last residue. Fields, in order: J gene, clone size, D gene, V gene, CDR3 DNA, CDR3 protein. A D gene is named only where the DNA matches it firmly. The size field is filled for only some rows; it gives once, few, many or a size class.

J: TRBJ1-2
size: -
D: -
V: TRBV5-1
DNA: TGCGCCAGCAGCTTAGGCGCGGGGGGCTACCCCTTC
CDR3: CASSLGAGGYPF

J: TRBJ2-2
size: once
D: TRBD2
V: TRBV30
DNA: TGTGCCTGGTCCAGACCGGGACTAGCGGGTACCGGGGAGCTGTTTTTT
CDR3: CAWSRPGLAGTGELFF

J: TRBJ2-7
size: -
D: TRBD1
V: TRBV6-1
DNA: TGTGCCAGCAGTGAAGGGACAGGGTCCTACGAGCAGTACTTC
CDR3: CASSEGTGSYEQYF

J: TRBJ2-3
size: -
D: TRBD1
V: TRBV12-5
DNA: TGTGCTAGTGGTTTCTCGGGACAGGGCACAGATACGCAGTATTTT
CDR3: CASGFSGQGTDTQYF

J: TRBJ2-3
size: -
D: TRBD2
V: TRBV19
DNA: TGTGCCAGTAGTACCCTCACGGGAGGGGGAAGAACGCAGTATTTT
CDR3: CASSTLTGGGRTQYF

J: TRBJ2-5
size: -
D: TRBD1
V: TRBV5-1
DNA: TGCGCCAGCAGCTGGATCACAGGGGGTGGCATGGAGACCCAGTACTTC
CDR3: CASSWITGGGMETQYF

J: TRBJ1-1
size: -
D: TRBD1
V: TRBV29-1
DNA: TGCAGCGTCACAGGGGGTAACACTGAAGCTTTCTTT
CDR3: CSVTGGNTEAFF

J: TRBJ1-1
size: -
D: -
V: TRBV5-1
DNA: TGCGCCAGCAGCTTGGCTCCAGGGCTTGGCACTGAAGCTTTCTTT
CDR3: CASSLAPGLGTEAFF

J: TRBJ1-1
size: -
D: -
V: TRBV10-3
DNA: TGTGCCATCAGTGAGTGGGGGAGGGGGAACACTGAAGCTTTCTTT
CDR3: CAISEWGRGNTEAFF

J: TRBJ1-5
size: -
D: -
V: TRBV7-9
DNA: TGTGCCAGCACCCCCGCCGGGAATCAGCCCCAGCATTTT
CDR3: CASTPAGNQPQHF

J: TRBJ1-4
size: -
D: -
V: TRBV7-9
DNA: TGTGCCAGCAGCTTAGATCCGTATACTAATGAAAAACTGTTTTTT
CDR3: CASSLDPYTNEKLFF

J: TRBJ1-3
size: -
D: TRBD1
V: TRBV10-3
DNA: TGTGCCATTGGTGCCGTGGGACAGGTGGACTCTGGAAACACCATATATTTT
CDR3: CAIGAVGQVDSGNTIYF

J: TRBJ2-6
size: few
D: -
V: TRBV6-6
DNA: TGTGCCAGCAGTCGCGCGTCGGGCTCTGGGGCCAACGTCCTGACTTTC
CDR3: CASSRASGSGANVLTF

J: TRBJ1-2
size: -
D: -
V: TRBV6-5
DNA: TGTGCCAGCAGGAGGACGGGAAACTATGGCTACCCCTTC
CDR3: CASRRTGNYGYPF

J: TRBJ2-5
size: -
D: -
V: TRBV13
DNA: TGTGCCAGCAGCCACAGTCAAGGGGTGAGGGAGACCCAGTACTTC
CDR3: CASSHSQGVRETQYF

J: TRBJ2-1
size: -
D: TRBD2
V: TRBV28
DNA: TGTGCCAGCAGTTTCGGGACTAGCGGGAATGGGTTGTTCTTC
CDR3: CASSFGTSGNGLFF

J: TRBJ1-1
size: -
D: -
V: TRBV7-9
DNA: TGTTCCAGCAGCCAGGGGAACACTGAAGCTTTCTTT
CDR3: CSSSQGNTEAFF

J: TRBJ1-1
size: -
D: -
V: TRBV27
DNA: TGTGCCAGCAGTTTATCTTTTAGGGGCGCTATCACTGAAGCTTTCTTT
CDR3: CASSLSFRGAITEAFF

J: TRBJ2-2
size: -
D: -
V: TRBV27
DNA: TGTGCCAGCAGTTTTGGACTAAACACCGGGGAGCTGTTTTTT
CDR3: CASSFGLNTGELFF

J: TRBJ1-1
size: -
D: -
V: TRBV11-3
DNA: TGTGCCAGCAGCTCCAACAGCAACACTGAAGCTTTCTTT
CDR3: CASSSNSNTEAFF